The TCR beta chain under discussion was sequenced for a study of Ad26.COV2.S vaccination and SARS-CoV-2 variants. V lost 0 bases and J lost 6, with 11 bases in between. Germline CDR1 reads MGHRA; CDR2 reads YSYEKL. This CDR3 region has 15 residues. Assay used: immunoSEQ multiplex PCR; TCRdb lists only in-frame clones, some missing. Of 510,000 or so clones in the sample, around 85% were seen once. As for treatment: about 20 received Ad26.COV2.S at low or high dose, single or two shots; 5 received placebo; per-sample allocation not given. Samples were taken on day 63 after the first vaccine or placebo injection.

The rearrangement uses TRBV4-1 and TRBJ1-4; the D gene is possibly TRBD1 (5 bases). The specimen was peripheral blood, collected in a trial of Ad26.COV2.S vaccine versus placebo. The sequence came from a person aged 18 to 59 who received the Ad26.COV2.S COVID-19 vaccine or a placebo. The CDR3 DNA reads TGCGCCAGCAGCCAAGACAGGGATCAGGATGAAAAACTGTTTTTT. Protein: CASSQDRDQDEKLFF.